These T cell receptor beta chains were read from a single sample in a study of T cell responses to AZD1222 COVID-19 vaccine. Assay: immunoSEQ multiplex PCR; the TCRdb copy retains only in-frame clones and omits some. The table lists around 99,000 clones, about 85% of them singletons, with 4.8% in the top ten. Material: peripheral blood, obtained 28 days after the second AZD1222 dose. Every receptor here comes from an adult who received the AZD1222 COVID-19 vaccine. CDR3s include the opening cysteine and the closing phenylalanine or tryptophan. The D gene is left open where the match is weak. Some rows have no size entry. The others give once, few or many, or a class for an expanded clone.

d_call	v_call	j_call	clone_size	cdr3_aa	cdr3_nt
.	TRBV6-5	TRBJ2-7	.	CASSYSGAGYEQYF	TGTGCCAGCAGTTACTCGGGGGCAGGCTACGAGCAGTACTTC
.	TRBV3-1/TRBV3-2	TRBJ1-1	.	CASSDTRGTEAFF	TGTGCCAGCTCGGACACCAGGGGCACTGAAGCTTTCTTT
.	TRBV7-9	TRBJ1-4	.	CASSAGWGEKLFF	TGTGCCAGCAGCGCCGGATGGGGTGAAAAACTGTTTTTT
.	TRBV30	TRBJ1-5	few	CAWSWQGSSNQPQHF	TGTGCCTGGAGTTGGCAGGGGAGTAGCAATCAGCCCCAGCATTTT
TRBD1	TRBV6-1	TRBJ1-5	.	CASSGSRTGGWSNQPQHF	TGTGCCAGCAGTGGTTCCCGGACAGGGGGCTGGAGCAATCAGCCCCAGCATTTT
.	TRBV28	TRBJ2-3	.	CASSLRGADTQYF	TGTGCCAGCAGTTTGAGGGGTGCAGATACGCAGTATTTT
.	TRBV4-3	TRBJ2-6	.	CASSQEFGSGANVLTF	TGCGCCAGCAGCCAAGAATTCGGCTCTGGGGCCAACGTCCTGACTTTC
.	TRBV2	TRBJ2-3	.	CASSEVGDTDTQYF	TGTGCCAGCAGTGAAGTTGGTGACACAGATACGCAGTATTTT
.	TRBV5-1	TRBJ2-3	.	CASSLGRGGTDTQYF	TGCGCCAGCAGCTTAGGTAGGGGAGGCACAGATACGCAGTATTTT
TRBD1	TRBV18	TRBJ1-5	once	CASSPDRARGIQPQHF	TGTGCCAGCTCACCTGACAGGGCGAGAGGAATTCAGCCCCAGCATTTT
.	TRBV6-2/TRBV6-3	TRBJ1-6	.	CASSYGHNNSPLHF	TGTGCCAGCAGTTACGGTCATAATAATTCACCCCTCCACTTT
.	TRBV5-1	TRBJ2-7	few	CASSLYAVSSSYEQYF	TGCGCCAGCAGCTTGTATGCTGTAAGCAGCTCCTACGAGCAGTACTTC
.	TRBV6-1	TRBJ1-2	.	CASSPLDRNYGYTF	TGTGCCAGCAGTCCTCTCGACAGGAACTATGGCTACACCTTC
TRBD1	TRBV11-2	TRBJ1-2	.	CASSFASGTGYGYTF	TGTGCCAGCAGCTTCGCCTCCGGGACAGGCTATGGCTACACCTTC
TRBD1	TRBV7-2	TRBJ2-7	.	CASSLGRQGEQYEQYF	TGTGCCAGCAGCTTAGGTCGACAGGGAGAGCAATACGAGCAGTACTTC
TRBD1	TRBV6-5	TRBJ1-6	.	CASRLDRVSPLHF	TGTGCCAGCAGGCTAGACAGGGTATCACCCCTCCACTTT
.	TRBV5-4	TRBJ2-5	.	CASSPTTGKETQYF	TGTGCCAGCAGCCCCACCACAGGGAAAGAGACCCAGTACTTC
.	TRBV7-2	TRBJ2-5	few	CASSPGTGMGTQYF	TGTGCCAGCAGCCCTGGGACGGGTATGGGGACCCAGTACTTC
TRBD2	TRBV12-3/TRBV12-4	TRBJ2-1	.	CASSPLAGGQFF	TGTGCCAGCAGCCCACTAGCGGGAGGGCAGTTCTTC
.	TRBV7-2	TRBJ1-3	.	CASSKRQTDSGNTIYF	TGTGCCAGCAGCAAAAGACAGACCGACTCTGGAAACACCATATATTTT
.	TRBV4-2	TRBJ1-1	.	CASSHAAGPQNTEAFF	TGTGCCAGCAGCCATGCCGCCGGACCGCAGAACACTGAAGCTTTCTTT
.	TRBV21-1	TRBJ1-3	.	CASSTRQGFSGNTIYF	TGTGCCAGCAGCACCCGACAGGGCTTCTCTGGAAACACCATATATTTT